These 28 T cell receptor beta chains were all obtained from the same sample, sequenced in a study of T cells in Graves' hyperthyroidism and ophthalmopathy. The CDR3 regions of TCR beta were amplified from RNA transcripts. The HTBI set primed first-round TCR CDR3 RT-PCR. TCRdb reprocessed the multiplex PCR reads via MiXCR and lists one record per CDR3 protein. The sample shows roughly 710,000 distinct CDR3 sequences, roughly a third of them seen only once. The sequencing input was blood. The receptors were gathered from a woman in her thirties or forties with Graves' hyperthyroidism.

The genes are TRBV20-1 and TRBJ2-2; no reliable D call. The CDR3 loop spans 15 amino acids. Trimming shortened V by 0 bases and J by 6 bases, and 14 bases separated the two germline ends. The germline V gene has CDR1 DFQATT and CDR2 SNEGSKA (reference sequence). The CDR3 loop reads CSARDFLSRPGELFF. CDR3 nucleotide sequence: TGCAGTGCTAGAGATTTCCTGAGTAGACCCGGGGAGCTGTTTTTT.

The rearrangement links TRBV6-5 to TRBJ2-5, with D tentatively TRBD1 or TRBD2 (7 bases each). Germline CDR1 reads MNHEY; CDR2 reads SVGAGI. Trimming pared 9 bases from V and 1 base from J, leaving 15 bases between. The CDR3 runs to 14 residues. Here the CDR3 DNA reads TGTGCCAGAGATGGGGAGGGGGCCCAAGAGACCCAGTACTTC. It specifies CARDGEGAQETQYF.

Remarks on this clonotype: This clone may be a read error of a much larger clone one base away. The rearrangement uses TRBV19 and TRBJ1-1, with D uncertain. Germline V gene lookup returns CDR1 LNHDA and CDR2 SQIVND (reference sequence). The length of the CDR3 is 14 residues. The CDR3 region has the DNA TGTGCCAGTAGTATAGCGGAGTGGTCAGCTGAAGCTTCCTTT. Amino acids: CASSIAEWSAEASF.

The chain has TRBV5-1 and TRBJ1-2; perhaps TRBD1 as D (5 bases). CDR1 SGHRS and CDR2 YFSETQ come from the germline V gene. This CDR3 comprises 14 residues. With 4 bases removed from V and 2 bases from J, the gap between germline ends came to 12 bases. The CDR3 loop is CASSPPRDNYGYTF. The CDR3 DNA reads TGCGCCAGCAGCCCCCCCCGGGACAACTATGGCTACACCTTC.

The chain uses TRBV25-1 and TRBJ2-5; D assignment may be TRBD1 or TRBD2 (6 bases each). Germline-derived CDR1 and CDR2 are MGHDK and SYGVNS. V was trimmed by 6 bases and J by 7 bases, leaving 21 bases between them. The CDR3 runs to 15 residues. The CDR3 loop is CASSDRGGGFGTQYF. The CDR3 nucleotides read TGTGCCAGCAGCGACCGCGGAGGGGGGTTCGGGACCCAGTACTTC.

V usage is TRBV12-5 and J usage is TRBJ2-7; D gene unclear. Germline V CDR1 and CDR2: LGHNT, FRNRAP. This CDR3 is 13 amino acids long. The germline V and J ends were trimmed by 0 bases and 9 bases, with 12 bases remaining between them. The CDR3 DNA is TGTGCTAGTGGTTTGGTGGAACTGGATCGGCAGTACTTC. This gives the protein CASGLVELDRQYF.

Many counts were recorded for this clonotype. The V call is TRBV20-1, the J call TRBJ1-2; tentative D call: TRBD1 (5 bases). The germline V and J ends were trimmed by 5 bases and 5 bases, with 15 bases remaining between them. Germline CDR1 is DFQATT and CDR2 is SNEGSKA (reference sequence). The CDR3 runs 13 residues. This CDR3 is CSAHASGGYGYTF. The CDR3 coding sequence is TGCAGTGCTCACGCCTCGGGGGGGTATGGCTACACCTTC.

This clonotype appeared many times. The V and J genes are TRBV7-8 and TRBJ1-4; no definite D call. Trimming left V 3 bases short and J 0 bases short, with 14 bases between. The length of the CDR3 is 17 residues. The germline V gene encodes CDR1 SGHVS and CDR2 FQNEAQ. DNA of the CDR3: TGTGCCAGCAGCTTCACCGCTCTTTTCGCAACTAATGAAAAACTGTTTTTT. Protein sequence: CASSFTALFATNEKLFF.

This clonotype was counted many times. The rearrangement links TRBV10-3 to TRBJ2-7, with 11 bases fitting TRBD1. With 7 bases clipped from V and 4 bases from J, the junction kept 6 bases outside the gene matches. The CDR3 length is 14 residues. Per germline, CDR1 ENHRY and CDR2 SYGVKD. This CDR3 reads CAITEGQGAYEQYF. The CDR3 DNA follows: TGTGCCATCACTGAAGGACAGGGGGCTTACGAGCAGTACTTC.

This clonotype was observed many times. This chain uses TRBV2 with TRBJ2-7; D may be TRBD1 (5 bases). CDR3 size: 13 residues. Germline loops: CDR1 SNHLY, CDR2 FYNNEI. The V gene lost 10 bases and the J gene lost 0 bases, with 13 bases spanning the gap. CDR3 DNA: TGTGCCAACAGGTTACAGGACTCCTACGAGCAGTACTTC. This translates into CANRLQDSYEQYF.

The gene calls are TRBV7-8 and TRBJ1-5; maybe TRBD1 (6 bases). The CDR3 covers 18 residues. Per germline, CDR1 SGHVS and CDR2 FQNEAQ. V was cut by 3 bases and J by 1 base, with 19 bases left in between. The CDR3 loop is CASSFQPGDTWSNQPQHF. The CDR3 DNA reads as TGTGCCAGCAGCTTTCAGCCAGGGGATACTTGGAGCAATCAGCCCCAGCATTTT.

For this clonotype: A single base separates this from a much larger clone, so it may be a read error. The chain is built from TRBV10-1 and TRBJ2-2, with D perhaps matching TRBD1 (6 bases). V lost 6 bases, J lost 2 bases, and 10 bases lay in between. The CDR3 extends over 14 amino acids. CDR1 and CDR2 from the germline V gene are WNHNN and SYGVQD (reference sequence). The CDR3 loop reads CASRQGFNTGELFF. DNA of the CDR3: TGCGCCAGCAGACAGGGTTTTAACACCGGGGAGCTGTTTTTT.

V gene TRBV5-5 combines with J gene TRBJ1-1, with no clear D. Per germline, CDR1 SGHKS and CDR2 YYEKEE (reference sequence). The germline V and J ends were trimmed by 0 bases and 1 base, with 10 bases remaining between them. The CDR3 runs 15 residues. CDR3 in amino acids: CASSLGEQRNTEAFF. In DNA form, the CDR3 reads TGTGCCAGCAGCTTGGGGGAGCAAAGGAACACTGAAGCTTTCTTT. Based on the CDR3 plus reference TRBV5-5 and TRBJ1-1, the full variable domain is DAGVTQSPTHLIKTRGQQVTLRCSPISGHKSVSWYQQVLGQGPQFIFQYYEKEERGRGNFPDRFSARQFPNYSSELNVNALLLGDSALYLCASSLGEQRNTEAFFGQGTRLTVV.

A few counts support this clonotype. The CDR3 nucleotides read TGTGCCAGCAGTTACGGACTAGCTGAATTCCAAGAGACCCAGTACTTC. It codes for CASSYGLAEFQETQYF. The V and J genes are TRBV6-2 or TRBV6-3 and TRBJ2-5, with 8 bases lining up with TRBD2. CDR1 and CDR2 from the germline V gene are MNHEY and SVGEGT. V was clipped by 2 bases and J by 1 base; unmatched bases: 6. The CDR3 runs to 16 residues.

This clonotype showed up many times. The V call is TRBV14, the J call TRBJ1-6; D uncertain. CDR3 length equals 15 residues. Germline V CDR1 and CDR2: SGHDN, FVKESK. V lost 6 bases to trimming and J lost 4 bases, with 13 bases between them. The CDR3 sequence is CASSSRTVYNSPLHF. CDR3 bases: TGTGCCAGCAGTTCACGGACGGTGTATAATTCACCCCTCCACTTT. The whole variable domain, remainder taken from reference TRBV14 and TRBJ1-6, is EAGVTQFPSHSVIEKGQTVTLRCDPISGHDNLYWYRRVMGKEIKFLLHFVKESKQDESGMPNNRFLAERTGGTYSTLKVQPAELEDSGVYFCASSSRTVYNSPLHFGNGTRLTVT.

This clonotype was seen only a few times. This chain joins TRBV4-1 and TRBJ1-2, with D possibly TRBD1 on 5 matching bases. There are 16 residues in the CDR3. The V end was cut by 0 bases, the J end by 4 bases, with 15 bases between. Germline V gene lookup returns CDR1 MGHRA and CDR2 YSYEKL. The CDR3 sequence is CASSQDRAGTAYGYTF. For the CDR3, the DNA is TGCGCCAGCAGCCAAGATCGTGCCGGGACGGCCTATGGCTACACCTTC.

The chain joins TRBV7-2 to TRBJ1-2; 8 bases are a match to TRBD1. J lost 8 bases, V lost 5 bases, and 16 bases had no gene match. There are 16 residues in the CDR3. Germline V CDR1 and CDR2: SGHTA, FQGNSA. For the CDR3, the DNA is TGTGCCAGCAGCAACGGGGGCGAGGACAGGGTAGTAGGCTACACCTTC. Its protein is CASSNGGEDRVVGYTF.

This clonotype has just one count. Since a much larger clone is just one base distant, this may be a read error. The chain uses TRBV4-3 and TRBJ2-5; 7 positions match TRBD2. The V gene's germline CDR1 is LGHNA and CDR2 YSLEER. This CDR3 is built from 15 residues. The CDR3 sequence: CVSSQDRKGGETQYF. Here the CDR3 DNA reads TGCGTCAGCAGCCAAGATCGTAAGGGAGGGGAGACCCAGTACTTC.

This clonotype has at least ten counts. The gene calls are TRBV7-2 and TRBJ2-7; a weak D match, TRBD2 (6 bases). The CDR3 consists of 14 residues. Trimming pared 4 bases from V and 6 bases from J, leaving 16 bases between. The germline CDR1 and CDR2 sequences are SGHTA and FQGNSA. The DNA for the CDR3 is TGTGCCAGCAGCTATGCCGGGACTTTAGGCGAGCAGTACTTC. Translating it yields CASSYAGTLGEQYF.

This clonotype has just a few counts. CDR3 in amino acids: CASSPTGEASPLHF. The DNA of the CDR3 is TGTGCCAGCAGTCCTACAGGGGAAGCGTCACCCCTCCACTTT. This chain uses TRBV3-1 with TRBJ1-6; 7 bases match TRBD1. This CDR3 has 14 amino acids. In germline, CDR1 is LGHDT, CDR2 YNNKEL (reference sequence). Germline trimming cut 6 bases from V and 10 bases from J; bases unmatched to any gene: 9.

This clonotype has more than one count but fewer than ten. The chain has TRBV7-8 and TRBJ2-3; D is possibly TRBD2 (5 bases). The V and J ends lost 3 bases and 1 base respectively, with 8 bases between them. The CDR3 runs 14 residues. CDR1 and CDR2 (germline): SGHVS, FQNEAQ. CDR3 nucleotide sequence: TGTGCCAGCAGCTTCGGAGCGGGCACAGATACGCAGTATTTT. Its translation: CASSFGAGTDTQYF.

About this clonotype: One base away lies a much larger clone, so this may be a sequencing read error. No conserved phenylalanine or tryptophan is present at the end of the CDR3, so a read error is the likely explanation. The V gene is TRBV7-2, the J gene TRBJ2-5; possible D gene TRBD2, 6 bases. This CDR3 contains 13 residues. V lost 8 bases and J lost 5, with 15 bases in between. Germline values: CDR1 SGHTA, CDR2 FQGNSA. CDR3 loop: CASLRDLRETQYL. CDR3 DNA sequence: TGTGCCAGCCTTCGGGACTTGCGGGAGACCCAGTACCTC.

This clonotype was counted at least ten times. The chain couples TRBV5-5 to TRBJ1-2; D remains unclear. The V gene's germline CDR1 is SGHKS and CDR2 YYEKEE (reference sequence). This CDR3 has 13 residues. With 2 bases removed from V and 4 bases from J, the gap between germline ends came to 9 bases. The CDR3: CASSFARVYGYTF. The CDR3 nucleotides are TGTGCCAGCAGCTTCGCTAGAGTCTATGGCTACACCTTC.

Worth noting for this clonotype: Possible read error: a much larger clone is one base away. CDR3 in DNA: TGTGCCATCAGTGAGGACAGGGGCAATCAGCCCCAGCATTTT. Translated, it gives CAISEDRGNQPQHF. The chain uses TRBV10-3 and TRBJ1-5, with 7 bases aligning to TRBD1. Per germline, CDR1 ENHRY and CDR2 SYGVKD. Trimming removed 2 bases from V and 2 bases from J; junction bases left unmatched: 0. The CDR3 covers 14 residues.

This clonotype was counted between two and nine times. The rearrangement joins TRBV27 to TRBJ2-7; 7 bases align to TRBD2. The CDR3 runs to 16 residues. The trim removed 2 bases at V and 3 bases at J, leaving 10 bases unmatched. Looked up from germline, CDR1 is MNHEY and CDR2 is SMNVEV (reference sequence). CDR3 amino acids: CASSLNGGVLIYEQYF. For the CDR3, the DNA is TGTGCCAGCAGTTTAAATGGGGGGGTCTTAATCTACGAGCAGTACTTC.

CDR3 DNA: TGCAGTGCTAGAGCCATCGGGGGGGAACGTAATGAAAAACTGTTTTTT. Amino acids: CSARAIGGERNEKLFF. The chain uses TRBV20-1 and TRBJ1-4; tentative D call: TRBD1 (5 bases). V lost 1 base and J lost 4, with 16 bases in between. The CDR3 contains 16 residues. The germline CDR1 and CDR2 sequences are DFQATT and SNEGSKA (reference sequence).

In its sample, this clonotype was seen a few times. The chain joins TRBV7-2 to TRBJ1-4; D is ambiguous. Per the germline V gene, CDR1 is SGHTA and CDR2 is FQGNSA. V was clipped by 4 bases and J by 8 bases, with 17 bases between them. The CDR3 covers 15 residues. In DNA form, the CDR3 reads TGTGCCAGCAGCTCATTCGACTCGCGCGGGGAAAAACTGTTTTTT. It specifies CASSSFDSRGEKLFF.

The chain carries TRBV7-2 and TRBJ1-1; D ambiguous. The CDR3 extends over 12 amino acids. V was shortened by 3 bases and J by 7 bases, with 9 bases between the two germline ends. Germline CDR1 reads SGHTA; CDR2 reads FQGNSA. CDR3 amino acids: CASSFIRSEAFF. CDR3 DNA: TGTGCCAGCAGCTTTATAAGAAGTGAAGCTTTCTTT. Based on the CDR3 plus reference TRBV7-2 and TRBJ1-1, the full variable domain is GAGVSQSPSNKVTEKGKDVELRCDPISGHTALYWYRQSLGQGLEFLIYFQGNSAPDKSGLPSDRFSAERTGGSVSTLTIQRTQQEDSAVYLCASSFIRSEAFFGQGTRLTVV.